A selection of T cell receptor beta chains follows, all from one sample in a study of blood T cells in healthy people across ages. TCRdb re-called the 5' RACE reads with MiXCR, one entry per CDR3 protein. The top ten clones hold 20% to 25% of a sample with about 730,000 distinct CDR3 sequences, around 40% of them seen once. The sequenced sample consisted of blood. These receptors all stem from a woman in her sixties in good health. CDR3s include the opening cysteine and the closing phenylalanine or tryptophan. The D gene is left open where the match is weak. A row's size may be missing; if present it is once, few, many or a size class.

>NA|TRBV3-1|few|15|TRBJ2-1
TGTGCCAGCAGCCCGAAACCGGGGTGGGAAAATGAGCAGTTCTTC
CASSPKPGWENEQFF
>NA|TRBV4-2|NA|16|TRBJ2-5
TGTGCCAGCAGCCAAGATTCCGCGGGTCTTTACAATGAGCAGTACTTC
CASSQDSAGLYNEQYF
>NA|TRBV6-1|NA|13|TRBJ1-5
TGTGCCAGCAGTGTAAAGAGCAATCAGCCCCAGCATTTT
CASSVKSNQPQHF
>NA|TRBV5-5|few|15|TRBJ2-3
TGTGCCAGCAGTTCCGAAACAGGGATAACAGATACGCAGTATTTT
CASSSETGITDTQYF
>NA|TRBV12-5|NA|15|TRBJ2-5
TGTGCTAGTGGTTTGGCACTGGGGGATCAAGAGACCCAGTACTTC
CASGLALGDQETQYF
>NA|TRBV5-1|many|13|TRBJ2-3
TGCGCCAGCAGCTTGTCGGTCACAGATACGCAGTATTTT
CASSLSVTDTQYF
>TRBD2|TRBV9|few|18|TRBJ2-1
TGTGCCAGCAGCGTAGAGGGACTAGCGGGAGGGCCCTACAATGAGCAGTTCTTC
CASSVEGLAGGPYNEQFF
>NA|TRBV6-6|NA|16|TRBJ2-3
TGTGCCACCTCCGGGACCAGATACCGACTCACAGATACGCAGTATTTT
CATSGTRYRLTDTQYF
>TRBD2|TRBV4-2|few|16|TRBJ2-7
TGTGCCAGCAGCCAAGGGCCTAGCGGGGGTACCTACGAGCAGTACTTC
CASSQGPSGGTYEQYF
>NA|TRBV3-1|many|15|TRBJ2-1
TGTGCCAGCAGCCAGGGGGGAAGCTCCTACAATGAGCAGTTCTTC
CASSQGGSSYNEQFF
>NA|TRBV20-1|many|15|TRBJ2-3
TGCAGTGCTAGAGCTTACCGGGACAGCACAGATACGCAGTATTTT
CSARAYRDSTDTQYF
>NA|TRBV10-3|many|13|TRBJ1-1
TGTGCCATCCAAGCGTCCGAAGGAACTGAAGCTTTCTTT
CAIQASEGTEAFF
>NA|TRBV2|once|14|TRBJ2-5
TGTGCCAGCAGAAGCGAGGCGGTCTTCAATGAGCAGTACTTC
CASRSEAVFNEQYF
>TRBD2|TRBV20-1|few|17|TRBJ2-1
TGCAGTGCTAGAGATAGGACTAGCGGGCTTCTGAGGTATGAGCAGTTCTTC
CSARDRTSGLLRYEQFF
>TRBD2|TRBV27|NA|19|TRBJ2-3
TGTGCCAGCGGTATTTCCGCCGGGACTAGGATAACTAGCACAGATACGCAGTATTTT
CASGISAGTRITSTDTQYF
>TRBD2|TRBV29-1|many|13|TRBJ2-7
TGCAGCGTTGCTGGACTAGCGGGATACGAGCAGTACTTC
CSVAGLAGYEQYF
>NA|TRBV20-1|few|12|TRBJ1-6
TGCAGTGCTAGAGACAGAAAATCACCCCTCCACTTT
CSARDRKSPLHF
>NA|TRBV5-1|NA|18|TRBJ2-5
TGCGCCAGCAGCTTGGGGCAGGGCCCCAGGAGACGCCAAGAGACCCAGTACTTC
CASSLGQGPRRRQETQYF
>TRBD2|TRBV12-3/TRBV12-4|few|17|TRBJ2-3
TGTGCCAGCAGTCTCCCCATAGCGGGAGGCTACACAGATACGCAGTATTTT
CASSLPIAGGYTDTQYF
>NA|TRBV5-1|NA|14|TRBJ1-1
TGCGCCAGCAGCTCGGACGCCCAGGGCACTGAAGCTTTCTTT
CASSSDAQGTEAFF
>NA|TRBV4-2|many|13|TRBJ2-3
TGTGCCAGCAGCCAAGATATAACAGATACGCAGTATTTT
CASSQDITDTQYF
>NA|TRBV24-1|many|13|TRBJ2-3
TGTGCCACGGAAGGGGGTTCCACAGATACGCAGTATTTT
CATEGGSTDTQYF
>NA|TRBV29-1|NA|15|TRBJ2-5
TGTAGCGTCGAGGGACCCTCAACTCGTGGCGGGACCCAGTACTTC
CSVEGPSTRGGTQYF
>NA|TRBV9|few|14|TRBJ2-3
TGTGCCAGCGGCAGGGGACTTAGCACAGATACGCAGTATTTT
CASGRGLSTDTQYF
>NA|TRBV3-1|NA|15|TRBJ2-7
TGTGCCAGCAGCAAGGGAGGCGGAAAGGGCAATGAGCAGTACTTC
CASSKGGGKGNEQYF
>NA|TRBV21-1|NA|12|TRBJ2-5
TGTGCCAGCAGCGGACACCTATTGGCCCAGTACTTC
CASSGHLLAQYF
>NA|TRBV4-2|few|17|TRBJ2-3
TGTGCCAGCAGCCAAGATGCGAGTAGCAGATACACAGATACGCAGTATTTT
CASSQDASSRYTDTQYF
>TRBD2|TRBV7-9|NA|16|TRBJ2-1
TGTGCCAGCAGCCCCCGACTAGCGGGGGGGTTTTCTGAGCAGTTCTTC
CASSPRLAGGFSEQFF
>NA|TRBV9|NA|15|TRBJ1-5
TGTGCCAGCAGCGTAACGGGAAAGCGCAATCAGCCCCAGCATTTT
CASSVTGKRNQPQHF
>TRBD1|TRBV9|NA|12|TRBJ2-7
TGTGCCAGCAGCCAGGGGGCTGACGAGCAGTACTTC
CASSQGADEQYF
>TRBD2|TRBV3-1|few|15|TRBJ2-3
TGTGCCAGCAGCTTCGTAGCGGGAGCGTCAGATACGCAGTATTTT
CASSFVAGASDTQYF
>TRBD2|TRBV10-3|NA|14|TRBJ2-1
TGTGCCATCAGTGGGGTAGCGGGAGAGAATGAGCAGTTCTTC
CAISGVAGENEQFF
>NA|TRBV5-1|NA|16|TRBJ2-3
TGCGCCAGCAGCTTGGTAGAACTAGCAGGCACAGATACGCAGTATTTT
CASSLVELAGTDTQYF
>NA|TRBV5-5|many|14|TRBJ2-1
TGTGCCAGCAGCTTGGGACTACCTAACAATGAGCAGTTCTTC
CASSLGLPNNEQFF
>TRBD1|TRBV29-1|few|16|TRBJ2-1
TGCAGCGTTGAAGGTTCCACAGGGGGCACAAAAAATGAGCAGTTCTTC
CSVEGSTGGTKNEQFF
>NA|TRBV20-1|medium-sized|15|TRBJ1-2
TGCAGTGCTAGAGATGTGATAACAGCTAACTATGGCTACACCTTC
CSARDVITANYGYTF
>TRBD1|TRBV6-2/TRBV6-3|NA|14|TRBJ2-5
TGTGCCAGCCTCCGGGACAGGGGCCAAGAGACCCAGTACTTC
CASLRDRGQETQYF
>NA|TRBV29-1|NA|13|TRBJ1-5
TGCAGCGTACTGGGGGAGGTCAATCAGCCCCAGCATTTT
CSVLGEVNQPQHF
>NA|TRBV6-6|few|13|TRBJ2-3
TGTGCCAGCGGACGGGCCGCCACAGATACGCAGTATTTT
CASGRAATDTQYF